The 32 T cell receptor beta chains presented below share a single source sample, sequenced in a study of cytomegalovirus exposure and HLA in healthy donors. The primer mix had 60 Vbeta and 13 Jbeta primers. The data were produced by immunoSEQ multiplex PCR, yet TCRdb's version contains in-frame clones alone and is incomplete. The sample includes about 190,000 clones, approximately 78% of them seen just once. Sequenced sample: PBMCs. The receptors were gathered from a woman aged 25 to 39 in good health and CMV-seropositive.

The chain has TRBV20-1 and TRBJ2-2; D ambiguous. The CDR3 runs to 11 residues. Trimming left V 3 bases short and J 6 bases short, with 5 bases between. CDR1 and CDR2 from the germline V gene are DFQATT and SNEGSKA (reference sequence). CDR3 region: CSASNSGELFF. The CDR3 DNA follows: TGCAGTGCTAGTAACTCCGGGGAGCTGTTTTTT.

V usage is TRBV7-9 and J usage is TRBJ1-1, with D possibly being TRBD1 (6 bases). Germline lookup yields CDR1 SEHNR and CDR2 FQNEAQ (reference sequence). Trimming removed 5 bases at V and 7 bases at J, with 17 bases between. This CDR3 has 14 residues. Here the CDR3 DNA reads TGTGCCAGCAGCCGGAAACAGGGAATTAGTGAAGCTTTCTTT. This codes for CASSRKQGISEAFF.

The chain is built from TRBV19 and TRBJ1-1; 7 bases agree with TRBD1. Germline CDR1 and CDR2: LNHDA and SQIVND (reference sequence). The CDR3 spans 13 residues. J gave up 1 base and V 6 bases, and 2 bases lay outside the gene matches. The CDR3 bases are TGTGCCAGTAGGAGACAGGGGAACACTGAAGCTTTCTTT. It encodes CASRRQGNTEAFF.

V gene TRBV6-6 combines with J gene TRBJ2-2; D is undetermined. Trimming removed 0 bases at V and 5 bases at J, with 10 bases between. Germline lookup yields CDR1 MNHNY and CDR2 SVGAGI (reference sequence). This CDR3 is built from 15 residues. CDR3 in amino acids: CASSYSPGKTGELFF. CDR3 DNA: TGTGCCAGCAGTTACTCCCCAGGCAAGACCGGGGAGCTGTTTTTT.

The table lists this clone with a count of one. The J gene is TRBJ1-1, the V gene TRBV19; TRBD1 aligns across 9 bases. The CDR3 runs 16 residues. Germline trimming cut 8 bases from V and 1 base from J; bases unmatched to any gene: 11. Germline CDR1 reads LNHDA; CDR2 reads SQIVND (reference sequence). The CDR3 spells CASRWTGALQNTEAFF. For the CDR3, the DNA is TGTGCCAGTCGCTGGACAGGGGCTTTGCAGAACACTGAAGCTTTCTTT.

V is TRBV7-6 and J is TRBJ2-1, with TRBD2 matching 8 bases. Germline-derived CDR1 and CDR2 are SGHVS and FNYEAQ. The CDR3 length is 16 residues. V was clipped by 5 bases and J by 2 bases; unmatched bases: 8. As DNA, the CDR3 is TGTGCCAGCAGCCCCCGAGGGACTAGGGCCTACAATGAGCAGTTCTTC. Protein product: CASSPRGTRAYNEQFF.

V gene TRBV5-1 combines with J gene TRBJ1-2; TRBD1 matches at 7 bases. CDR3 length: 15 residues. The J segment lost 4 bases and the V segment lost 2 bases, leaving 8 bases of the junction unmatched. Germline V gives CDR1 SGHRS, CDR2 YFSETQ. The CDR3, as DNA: TGCGCCAGCAGCTTAACCGGGACAGAGACCTATGGCTACACCTTC. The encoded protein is CASSLTGTETYGYTF.

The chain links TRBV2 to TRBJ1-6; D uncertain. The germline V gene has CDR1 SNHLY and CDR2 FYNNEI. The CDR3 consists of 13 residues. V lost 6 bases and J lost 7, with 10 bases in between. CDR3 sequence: CASSPTWNSPLHF. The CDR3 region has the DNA TGTGCCAGCAGCCCAACTTGGAATTCACCCCTCCACTTT.

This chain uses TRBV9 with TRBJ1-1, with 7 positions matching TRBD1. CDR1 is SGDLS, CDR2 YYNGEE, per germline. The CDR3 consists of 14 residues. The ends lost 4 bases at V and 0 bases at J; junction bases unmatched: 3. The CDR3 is CASSPTGMNTEAFF. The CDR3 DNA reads TGTGCCAGCAGCCCGACAGGGATGAACACTGAAGCTTTCTTT.

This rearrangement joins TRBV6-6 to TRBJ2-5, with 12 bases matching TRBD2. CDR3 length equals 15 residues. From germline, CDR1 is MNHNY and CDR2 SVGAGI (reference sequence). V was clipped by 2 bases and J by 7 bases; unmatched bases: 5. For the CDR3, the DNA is TGTGCCAGCAGTTACGCTAGCGGGGGGGCTGGGACCCAGTACTTC. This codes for CASSYASGGAGTQYF.

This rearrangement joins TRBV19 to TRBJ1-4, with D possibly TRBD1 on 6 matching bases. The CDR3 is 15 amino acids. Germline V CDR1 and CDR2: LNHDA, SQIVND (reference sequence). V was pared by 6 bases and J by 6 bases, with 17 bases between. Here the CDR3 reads CASSLRGREDEKLFF. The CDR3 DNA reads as TGTGCCAGTAGCCTGAGGGGGAGGGAGGATGAAAAACTGTTTTTT.

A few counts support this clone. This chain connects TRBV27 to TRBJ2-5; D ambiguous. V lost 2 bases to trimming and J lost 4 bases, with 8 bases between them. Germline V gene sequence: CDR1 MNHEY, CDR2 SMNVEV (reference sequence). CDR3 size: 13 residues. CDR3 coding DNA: TGTGCCAGCAGTTTAAGGAGTGGAGAGACCCAGTACTTC. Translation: CASSLRSGETQYF.

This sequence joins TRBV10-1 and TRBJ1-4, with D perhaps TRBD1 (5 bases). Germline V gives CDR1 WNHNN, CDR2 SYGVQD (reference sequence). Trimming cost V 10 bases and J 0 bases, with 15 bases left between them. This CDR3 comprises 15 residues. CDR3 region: CATAEGLATNEKLFF. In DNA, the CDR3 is TGCGCCACCGCCGAGGGACTGGCAACTAATGAAAAACTGTTTTTT.

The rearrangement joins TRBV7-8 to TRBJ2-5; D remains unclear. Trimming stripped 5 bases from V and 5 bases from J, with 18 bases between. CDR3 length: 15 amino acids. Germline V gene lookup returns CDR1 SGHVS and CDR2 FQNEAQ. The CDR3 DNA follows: TGTGCCAGCAGCCCACATAGTAAATTCGGGGAGACCCAGTACTTC. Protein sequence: CASSPHSKFGETQYF. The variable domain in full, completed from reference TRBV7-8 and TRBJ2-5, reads GAGVSQSPRYKVAKRGQDVALRCDPISGHVSLFWYQQALGQGPEFLTYFQNEAQLDKSGLPSDRFFAERPEGSVSTLKIQRTQQEDSAVYLCASSPHSKFGETQYFGPGTRLLVL.

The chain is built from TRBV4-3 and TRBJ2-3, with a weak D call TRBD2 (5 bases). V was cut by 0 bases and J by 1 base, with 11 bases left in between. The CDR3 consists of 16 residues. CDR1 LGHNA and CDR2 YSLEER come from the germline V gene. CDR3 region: CASSQDILAGTDTQYF. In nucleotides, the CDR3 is TGCGCCAGCAGCCAAGATATCCTAGCCGGCACAGATACGCAGTATTTT.

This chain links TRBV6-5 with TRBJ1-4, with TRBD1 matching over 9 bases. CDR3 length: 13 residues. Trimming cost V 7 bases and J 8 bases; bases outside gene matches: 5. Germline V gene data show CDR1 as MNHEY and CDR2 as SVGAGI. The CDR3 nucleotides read TGTGCCAGCACAACAGGGGGCCTGGAAAAACTGTTTTTT. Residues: CASTTGGLEKLFF.

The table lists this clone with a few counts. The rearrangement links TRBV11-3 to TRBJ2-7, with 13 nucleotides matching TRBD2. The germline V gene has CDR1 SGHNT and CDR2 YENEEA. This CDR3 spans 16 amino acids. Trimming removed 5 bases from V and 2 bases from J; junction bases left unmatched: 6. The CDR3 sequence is CASSAGTSGTTYEQYF. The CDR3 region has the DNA TGTGCCAGCAGCGCCGGGACTAGCGGGACCACCTACGAGCAGTACTTC.

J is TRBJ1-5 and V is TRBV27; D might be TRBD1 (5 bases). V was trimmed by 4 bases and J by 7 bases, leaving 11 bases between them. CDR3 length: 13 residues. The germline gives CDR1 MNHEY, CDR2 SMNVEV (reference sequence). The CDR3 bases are TGTGCCAGCAGTTCACGCAGGGCCCAGCCCCAGCATTTT. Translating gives CASSSRRAQPQHF.

The DNA of the CDR3 is TGCAGCGTTGTGCAGGGTCGGACTGAAGCTTTCTTT. Amino acid sequence: CSVVQGRTEAFF. V gene TRBV29-1 combines with J gene TRBJ1-1, with D maybe TRBD1 (5 bases). The V gene lost 4 bases and the J gene lost 5 bases, with 11 bases spanning the gap. The germline CDR1 and CDR2 sequences are SQVTM and ANQGSEA. This CDR3 is built from 12 residues.

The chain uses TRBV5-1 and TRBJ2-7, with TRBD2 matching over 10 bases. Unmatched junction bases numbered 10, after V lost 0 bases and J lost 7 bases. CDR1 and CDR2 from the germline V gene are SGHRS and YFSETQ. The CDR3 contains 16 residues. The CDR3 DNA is TGCGCCAGCAGCTTGGGAACTAGCGGGGCCTCCTGGGAGCAGTACTTC. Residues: CASSLGTSGASWEQYF.

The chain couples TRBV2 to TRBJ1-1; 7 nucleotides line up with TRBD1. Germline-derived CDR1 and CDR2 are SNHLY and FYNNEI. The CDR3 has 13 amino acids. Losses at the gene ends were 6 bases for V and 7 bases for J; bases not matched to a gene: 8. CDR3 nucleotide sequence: TGTGCCAGCAGATCCGGGACAGCCCGTGAAGCTTTCTTT. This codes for CASRSGTAREAFF.

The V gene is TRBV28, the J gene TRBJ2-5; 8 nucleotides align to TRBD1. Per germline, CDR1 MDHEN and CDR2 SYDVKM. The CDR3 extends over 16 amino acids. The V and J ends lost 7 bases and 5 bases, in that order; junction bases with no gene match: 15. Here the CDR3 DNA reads TGTGCCAGCACCAAGATTGGGGCAGGGGGCCTCGAGACCCAGTACTTC. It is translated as CASTKIGAGGLETQYF.

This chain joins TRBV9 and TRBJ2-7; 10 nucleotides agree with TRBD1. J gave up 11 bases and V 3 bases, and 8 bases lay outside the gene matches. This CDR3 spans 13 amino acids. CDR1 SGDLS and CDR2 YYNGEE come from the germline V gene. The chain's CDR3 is CASSADMGTGEYF. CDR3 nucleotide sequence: TGTGCCAGCAGCGCCGATATGGGGACAGGGGAGTACTTC.

CDR3 sequence reads: CASNLLASSYEQYF. CDR3 DNA: TGTGCCAGCAACCTTCTAGCGAGCTCCTACGAGCAGTACTTC. The chain joins TRBV7-8 to TRBJ2-7, with D maybe TRBD2 (6 bases). CDR3 size: 14 residues. From germline, CDR1 is SGHVS and CDR2 FQNEAQ. Deletions cut 7 bases from V and 0 bases from J, with 13 bases between.

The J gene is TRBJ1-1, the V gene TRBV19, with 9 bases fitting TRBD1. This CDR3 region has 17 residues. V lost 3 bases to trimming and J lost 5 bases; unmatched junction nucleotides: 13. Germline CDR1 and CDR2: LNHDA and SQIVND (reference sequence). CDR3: CASSIGSATTGGTEAFF. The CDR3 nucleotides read TGTGCCAGTAGTATTGGAAGTGCGACGACAGGGGGAACTGAAGCTTTCTTT.

CDR3 protein: CASWGTGGRRELFF. The CDR3 region has the DNA TGTGCCAGCTGGGGGACAGGGGGCAGAAGGGAGCTGTTTTTT. The V call is TRBV7-9, the J call TRBJ2-2; 12 nucleotides align to TRBD1. Trimming removed 8 bases from V and 9 bases from J; junction bases left unmatched: 7. Per germline, CDR1 SEHNR and CDR2 FQNEAQ (reference sequence). The CDR3 sequence is 14 residues long. Filled out from reference TRBV7-9 and TRBJ2-2, the complete variable domain reads DTGVSQNPRHKITKRGQNVTFRCDPISEHNRLYWYRQTLGQGPEFLTYFQNEAQLEKSRLLSDRFSAERPKGSFSTLEIQRTEQGDSAMYLCASWGTGGRRELFFGEGSRLTVL.

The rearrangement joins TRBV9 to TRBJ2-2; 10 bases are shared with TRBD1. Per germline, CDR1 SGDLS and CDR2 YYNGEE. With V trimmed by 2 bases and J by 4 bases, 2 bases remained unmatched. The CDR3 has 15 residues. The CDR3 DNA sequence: TGTGCCAGCAGCGTTGGACAGGGGGGCACCGGGGAGCTGTTTTTT. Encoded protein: CASSVGQGGTGELFF.

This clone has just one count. The CDR3 DNA reads TGTGCCAGCAGTCCCGGCAGGCTCACAGATACGCAGTATTTT. It yields the protein CASSPGRLTDTQYF. This chain uses TRBV28 with TRBJ2-3; no clear D gene. Germline values: CDR1 MDHEN, CDR2 SYDVKM. This CDR3 has 14 residues. The germline V and J ends were trimmed by 5 bases and 2 bases, with 11 bases remaining between them.

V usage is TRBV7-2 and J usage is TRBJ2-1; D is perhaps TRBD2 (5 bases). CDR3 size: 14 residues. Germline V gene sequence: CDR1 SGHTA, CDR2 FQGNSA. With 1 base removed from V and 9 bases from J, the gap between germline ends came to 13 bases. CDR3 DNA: TGTGCCAGCAGCTTAGGGCCGGGAAGCGGTGAGCAGTTCTTC. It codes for CASSLGPGSGEQFF.

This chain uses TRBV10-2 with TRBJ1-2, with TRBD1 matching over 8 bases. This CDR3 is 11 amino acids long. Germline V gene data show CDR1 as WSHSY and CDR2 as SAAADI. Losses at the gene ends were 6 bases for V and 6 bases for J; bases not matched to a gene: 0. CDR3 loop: CASRTGDGYTF. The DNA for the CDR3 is TGCGCCAGCAGGACAGGGGATGGCTACACCTTC.

DNA of the CDR3: TGCGCCAGCAGCCAAGGTGGAGGGGTTGCCTACAATGAGCAGTTCTTC. It translates to CASSQGGGVAYNEQFF. The J gene is TRBJ2-1, the V gene TRBV4-1; tentative D call: TRBD2 (6 bases). Trimming left V 1 base short and J 2 bases short, with 12 bases between. The CDR3 has 16 residues. Germline V CDR1 and CDR2: MGHRA, YSYEKL.

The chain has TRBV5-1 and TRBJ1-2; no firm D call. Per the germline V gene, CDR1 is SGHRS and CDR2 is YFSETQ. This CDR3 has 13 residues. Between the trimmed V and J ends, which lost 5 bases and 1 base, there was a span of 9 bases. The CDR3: CASRFSRNYGYTF. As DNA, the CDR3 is TGCGCCAGCAGATTCAGTCGTAACTATGGCTACACCTTC.